One and the same sample provided the 13 T cell receptor beta chains below, sequenced in a study of T-cell reconstitution after alpha-beta-depleted transplantation in children. Unique molecular identifiers featured in how the TCRbeta library was prepared. A single record per CDR3 protein comes from TCRdb applying MiXCR to the PCR reads. The data show about 980,000 distinct CDR3 sequences, with about 29% seen just once and around 30% held by the top ten. Sequenced material: PBMCs, mostly from graft donor cells, taken 360 days after TCRalphabeta/CD19-depleted stem cell transplant. The receptors were sampled from a boy under two years old who had a stem cell transplant for SCID, so the T cells may come from the graft donor.

This clonotype has more than one count but fewer than ten. V usage is TRBV5-1 and J usage is TRBJ2-5; tentatively, D is TRBD1 or TRBD2 (5 bases each). Trimming cost V 0 bases and J 3 bases, with 15 bases left between them. The CDR3 has 16 amino acids. Germline V gene sequence: CDR1 SGHRS, CDR2 YFSETQ. CDR3 in amino acids: CASSLALRGGEETQYF. The CDR3 DNA reads TGCGCCAGCAGCTTGGCCTTGAGGGGTGGGGAAGAGACCCAGTACTTC.

This chain joins TRBV12-3 or TRBV12-4 and TRBJ2-7; 8 bases match TRBD1. The CDR3 extends over 14 amino acids. Unmatched junction bases numbered 12, after V lost 3 bases and J lost 11 bases. CDR3: CASSFPPGQGPKYF. The CDR3 nucleotides read TGTGCCAGCAGTTTCCCCCCCGGACAGGGACCTAAGTACTTC.

This clonotype came up a few times. J is TRBJ2-1 and V is TRBV25-1; TRBD1 matches at 9 bases. V lost 4 bases to trimming and J lost 3 bases; unmatched junction nucleotides: 10. CDR3 size: 17 residues. CDR1 MGHDK and CDR2 SYGVNS come from the germline V gene. CDR3 DNA: TGTGCCAGCAGTGGCCCCTCGAAGGGACAGGGCTACAATGAGCAGTTCTTC. It codes for CASSGPSKGQGYNEQFF.

The table lists this clonotype with a few counts. This chain links TRBV4-2 with TRBJ2-5; the D gene could be TRBD1 or TRBD2 (6 bases each). Germline CDR1 reads LGHNA; CDR2 reads YNFKEQ. This CDR3 region has 16 residues. V gave up 6 bases and J gave up 0 bases, with 17 bases separating them. The CDR3 DNA reads as TGTGCCAGCAGACCAGGGGTTGGGGGGTACCAAGAGACCCAGTACTTC. This translates into CASRPGVGGYQETQYF.

This CDR3 is CASSPQGWGHTYEQYF. In DNA, the CDR3 is TGCGCCAGCAGCCCACAAGGGTGGGGACATACCTACGAGCAGTACTTC. This chain connects TRBV5-1 to TRBJ2-7; weak D call: TRBD1 (6 bases). Per germline, CDR1 SGHRS and CDR2 YFSETQ. The CDR3 has 16 amino acids. The germline V and J ends were trimmed by 4 bases and 2 bases, with 19 bases remaining between them.

The chain has TRBV7-9 and TRBJ2-3, with D possibly matching TRBD1 (5 bases). Per the germline V gene, CDR1 is SEHNR and CDR2 is FQNEAQ (reference sequence). This CDR3 is 13 amino acids long. V was shortened by 7 bases and J by 3 bases, with 11 bases between the two germline ends. CDR3 DNA: TGTGCCAGCAACCGACAGCCGACAGATACGCAGTATTTT. It translates to CASNRQPTDTQYF.

This clonotype was counted between two and nine times. This chain's CDR3 is CSVEEGMSEQFF. DNA of the CDR3: TGCAGCGTTGAAGAGGGTATGAGTGAGCAGTTCTTC. This sequence joins TRBV29-1 and TRBJ2-1; D uncertain. CDR3 length: 12 amino acids. CDR1 SQVTM and CDR2 ANQGSEA come from the germline V gene. With 0 bases removed from V and 9 bases from J, the gap between germline ends came to 9 bases.

This clonotype appeared once. The J gene is TRBJ2-3, the V gene TRBV28; D gene unclear. The CDR3 has 16 amino acids. V was pared by 4 bases and J by 2 bases, with 16 bases between. Germline V gene data show CDR1 as MDHEN and CDR2 as SYDVKM. The CDR3 bases are TGTGCCAGCAGTTCCAATACCCAATTGCCCACAGATACGCAGTATTTT. This codes for CASSSNTQLPTDTQYF.

The rearrangement uses TRBV5-1 and TRBJ2-1; D might be TRBD1 (7 bases). Trimming cost V 0 bases and J 9 bases, with 13 bases left between them. The CDR3 totals 14 residues. CDR1 is SGHRS and CDR2 is YFSETQ in the germline V gene. The CDR3, as DNA: TGCGCCAGCAGCTTGGCCAGGGGGGCATCTGAGCAGTTCTTC. Encoded protein: CASSLARGASEQFF.

This chain uses TRBV5-1 with TRBJ2-7, with 8 bases aligning to TRBD2. Germline V gene sequence: CDR1 SGHRS, CDR2 YFSETQ. The J segment lost 5 bases and the V segment lost 2 bases, leaving 3 bases of the junction unmatched. This CDR3 has 13 amino acids. The CDR3 spells CASSFSGVNEQYF. CDR3 in DNA: TGCGCCAGCAGCTTTAGCGGGGTCAACGAGCAGTACTTC.

This clonotype was picked up a small number of times. This chain links TRBV5-1 with TRBJ2-7; D gene ambiguous. This CDR3 region has 13 residues. Germline V lookup: CDR1 SGHRS, CDR2 YFSETQ. V shed 1 base and J shed 9 bases, with 14 bases lying between them. The CDR3 is CASSLSGRSGQYF. CDR3 in DNA: TGCGCCAGCAGCTTGAGTGGCAGGTCGGGGCAGTACTTC.

This clonotype was seen a handful of times. The J gene is TRBJ2-2, the V gene TRBV11-2, with D possibly matching TRBD2 (6 bases). Deletions cut 1 base from V and 6 bases from J, with 15 bases between. The CDR3 is 16 residues long. Germline V lookup: CDR1 SGHAT, CDR2 FQNNGV. This CDR3 reads CASSLVAGIGSGELFF. The CDR3 bases are TGTGCCAGCAGCTTAGTCGCGGGGATCGGGTCCGGGGAGCTGTTTTTT.

Note on this clonotype: One junction end does not reproduce the germline sequence, and a read error may be involved. V gene TRBV6-1 combines with J gene TRBJ2-3; 8 nucleotides agree with TRBD2. This CDR3 is 16 amino acids long. The germline V gene encodes CDR1 MNHNS and CDR2 SASEGT. The DNA for the CDR3 is TGTGCCAGCAGTCGCCGACGGGGGGGCAACACAGGTACGCAGTATTTT. This translates into CASSRRRGGNTGTQYF.